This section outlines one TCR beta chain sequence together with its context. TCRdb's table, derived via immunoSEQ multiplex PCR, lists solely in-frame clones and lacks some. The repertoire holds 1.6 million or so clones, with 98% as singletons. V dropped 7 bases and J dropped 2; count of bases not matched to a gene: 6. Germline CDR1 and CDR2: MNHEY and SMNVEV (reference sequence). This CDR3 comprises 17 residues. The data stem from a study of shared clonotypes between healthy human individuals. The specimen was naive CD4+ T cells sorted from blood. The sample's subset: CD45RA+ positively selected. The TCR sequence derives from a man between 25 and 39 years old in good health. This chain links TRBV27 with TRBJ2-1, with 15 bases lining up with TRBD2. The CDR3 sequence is CASKGLAGGIPYNEQFF. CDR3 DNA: TGTGCCAGCAAGGGACTAGCGGGAGGCATTCCCTACAATGAGCAGTTCTTC.